One and the same sample provided the 27 T cell receptor beta chains below, sequenced in a study of OX40 agonist ivuxolimab in advanced cancers. Here immunoSEQ multiplex PCR was the method, and the copy in TCRdb shows in-frame clones only, minus some. The data contain some 75,000 clones, roughly 88% of them singletons. The specimen comprised CD4+ or CD8+ T cells sorted from blood, sampled in a trial of the OX40 agonist ivuxolimab. The source is an adult with an advanced solid tumor such as melanoma, head and neck, liver or kidney cancer.

This rearrangement joins TRBV5-4 to TRBJ2-1; D might be TRBD1 (6 bases). This CDR3 spans 15 amino acids. V was pared by 4 bases and J by 8 bases, with 19 bases between. The germline gives CDR1 SGHNT, CDR2 YYREEE (reference sequence). The DNA for the CDR3 is TGTGCCAGCAGCCGAACACAGGGAGAGTTTTATGAGCAGTTCTTC. Protein product: CASSRTQGEFYEQFF. The entire variable domain, with the rest obtained from reference TRBV5-4 and TRBJ2-1, is as follows: ETGVTQSPTHLIKTRGQQVTLRCSSQSGHNTVSWYQQALGQGPQFIFQYYREEENGRGNFPPRFSGLQFPNYSSELNVNALELDDSALYLCASSRTQGEFYEQFFGPGTRLTVL.

In its sample, this clone was seen a few times. V is TRBV28 and J is TRBJ1-2; no definite D call. CDR1 is MDHEN and CDR2 is SYDVKM in the germline V gene. Trimming took 8 bases from V and 8 from J, leaving 12 bases between them. The CDR3 runs 11 residues. The CDR3 DNA sequence: TGTGCCAGCCGCCCGTACGGAGGCTACACCTTC. This encodes CASRPYGGYTF.

The chain joins TRBV4-1 to TRBJ2-1, with D unclear. V was pared by 1 base and J by 15 bases, with 22 bases between. The CDR3 has 15 residues. CDR1 is MGHRA, CDR2 YSYEKL, per germline. The CDR3 nucleotides are TGCGCCAGCAGCCAAGTGGGCACGGAGATGACCCGGTTGTTCTTC. As protein: CASSQVGTEMTRLFF.

The chain uses TRBV2 and TRBJ2-3; the D gene is possibly TRBD2 (5 bases). The CDR3 is 13 residues long. The germline V and J ends were trimmed by 8 bases and 5 bases, with 14 bases remaining between them. CDR1 is SNHLY, CDR2 FYNNEI, per germline. CDR3 sequence: CASSPPSLDTQYF. CDR3 nucleotides: TGTGCCAGCTCACCTCCTAGCTTAGATACGCAGTATTTT.

Notes on this clone: At the DNA level, this CDR3 is encoded by other sequences in the same sample as well. The CDR3 loop reads CASSLAGDYGYTF. CDR3 DNA: TGTGCCAGCAGCTTAGCCGGGGACTATGGCTACACCTTC. The chain combines TRBV11-2 with TRBJ1-2; D remains unclear. V dropped 1 base and J dropped 3 bases, with 6 bases sitting between them. CDR1 is SGHAT and CDR2 is FQNNGV in the germline V gene. The CDR3 spans 13 residues.

The V call is TRBV28, the J call TRBJ1-4; D might be TRBD1 (5 bases). Germline assignment: CDR1 MDHEN and CDR2 SYDVKM. V lost 2 bases to trimming and J lost 5 bases, with 9 bases between them. The CDR3 loop spans 14 amino acids. CDR3 sequence (DNA): TGTGCCAGCAGTTTAGGGGGGGTCAATGAAAAACTGTTTTTT. It specifies CASSLGGVNEKLFF.

V is TRBV10-3 and J is TRBJ1-1; 10 bases map to TRBD1. With 2 bases clipped from V and 5 bases from J, the junction kept 5 bases outside the gene matches. This CDR3 has 15 amino acids. The germline CDR1 and CDR2 sequences are ENHRY and SYGVKD. The CDR3 loop is CAISEQDRGGTEAFF. The CDR3 region has the DNA TGTGCCATCAGTGAGCAGGACAGGGGGGGGACTGAAGCTTTCTTT.

The CDR3 loop reads CASSYQQGPYNEQFF. In DNA form, the CDR3 reads TGTGCCAGCAGCTACCAACAGGGTCCCTACAATGAGCAGTTCTTC. J is TRBJ2-1 and V is TRBV7-3, with D perhaps TRBD1 (6 bases). The CDR3 covers 15 residues. The V end lost 4 bases, the J end lost 2 bases, and 12 bases lay between the germline ends. In germline, CDR1 is SGHTA, CDR2 FQGTGA.

J is TRBJ1-3 and V is TRBV28; weak D call: TRBD1 (5 bases). V lost 5 bases and J lost 0, with 11 bases in between. Germline V gene data show CDR1 as MDHEN and CDR2 as SYDVKM. The CDR3 is 15 residues long. DNA of the CDR3: TGTGCCAGCAGTGCCGGGACCTACTCTGGAAACACCATATATTTT. This translates into CASSAGTYSGNTIYF.

This chain connects TRBV5-1 to TRBJ2-1; either TRBD1 or TRBD2 may fit D (5 bases each). The CDR3 length is 15 residues. Germline lookup yields CDR1 SGHRS and CDR2 YFSETQ. Trimming took 0 bases from V and 7 from J, leaving 14 bases between them. This CDR3 reads CASSLEGRDGNEQFF. CDR3 DNA sequence: TGCGCCAGCAGCTTGGAGGGCAGGGACGGTAATGAGCAGTTCTTC.

The gene calls are TRBV5-1 and TRBJ1-2; TRBD1 matches 11 bases. The CDR3 is made up of 17 amino acids. Unmatched junction bases numbered 7, after V lost 2 bases and J lost 1 base. Germline CDR1 reads SGHRS; CDR2 reads YFSETQ. CDR3 amino acids: CASSFGAGTGGNYGYTF. Written as DNA, the CDR3 is TGCGCCAGCAGCTTCGGGGCCGGGACAGGGGGTAACTATGGCTACACCTTC.

In DNA form, the CDR3 reads TGCGCCAGCAGCTTGGTCACGGGAATAACTGGAAACACCATATATTTT. Protein sequence: CASSLVTGITGNTIYF. The gene calls are TRBV5-1 and TRBJ1-3, with D uncertain. Trimming took off 0 bases at V and 2 bases at J, with 12 bases between the two ends. Per the germline V gene, CDR1 is SGHRS and CDR2 is YFSETQ. This CDR3 contains 16 residues.

This chain links TRBV2 with TRBJ2-3, with D hard to call. Germline V lookup: CDR1 SNHLY, CDR2 FYNNEI. This CDR3 region has 13 residues. V dropped 5 bases and J dropped 2 bases, with 8 bases sitting between them. The CDR3 loop is CASSFRTTDTQYF. The DNA of the CDR3 is TGTGCCAGCAGTTTCCGGACCACAGATACGCAGTATTTT. Variable domain in full (rest from reference TRBV2 and TRBJ2-3): EPEVTQTPSHQVTQMGQEVILRCVPISNHLYFYWYRQILGQKVEFLVSFYNNEISEKSEIFDDQFSVERPDGSNFTLKIRSTKLEDSAMYFCASSFRTTDTQYFGPGTRLTVL.

The chain has TRBV18 and TRBJ2-4; D perhaps matches TRBD2 (7 bases). The CDR3 is made up of 16 amino acids. V gave up 1 base and J gave up 9 bases, with 19 bases separating them. Germline CDR1 is KGHSH and CDR2 is LQKENI. The CDR3 protein is CASSPRGGARVGIQYF. The DNA of the CDR3 is TGTGCCAGCTCACCACGTGGGGGGGCGAGAGTGGGCATTCAGTACTTC.

The chain recombines TRBV12-5 with TRBJ1-4; the match to TRBD1 covers 11 bases. The CDR3 is made up of 14 amino acids. Germline loops: CDR1 LGHNT, CDR2 FRNRAP. V gave up 3 bases and J gave up 12 bases; unmatched junction bases: 6. Here the CDR3 DNA reads TGTGCTAGTGGTTTAGGACAGGGGGCGCGGGAACTGTTTTTT. This translates into CASGLGQGARELFF.

This clone has more than one count but fewer than ten. The chain couples TRBV5-5 to TRBJ2-7; no clear D gene. Germline V lookup: CDR1 SGHKS, CDR2 YYEKEE (reference sequence). V dropped 0 bases and J dropped 2 bases, with 6 bases sitting between them. The CDR3 consists of 13 residues. The CDR3 region has the DNA TGTGCCAGCAGCTTGGACGGAACCTACGAGCAGTACTTC. Translated: CASSLDGTYEQYF. Variable domain in full (rest from reference TRBV5-5 and TRBJ2-7): DAGVTQSPTHLIKTRGQQVTLRCSPISGHKSVSWYQQVLGQGPQFIFQYYEKEERGRGNFPDRFSARQFPNYSSELNVNALLLGDSALYLCASSLDGTYEQYFGPGTRLTVT.

This clone was found once. The chain has TRBV2 and TRBJ1-2; 8 bases align to TRBD1. J gave up 7 bases and V 7 bases, and 11 bases lay outside the gene matches. This CDR3 is 14 amino acids long. Germline V gene lookup returns CDR1 SNHLY and CDR2 FYNNEI. The CDR3 sequence is CASIRDRGTLGYTF. CDR3 sequence (DNA): TGTGCCAGCATCAGAGACAGGGGAACCCTTGGCTACACCTTC.

The J gene is TRBJ1-2, the V gene TRBV5-1; D unresolved. Germline loops: CDR1 SGHRS, CDR2 YFSETQ. This CDR3 region has 13 residues. The ends were cut back, 0 bases at V and 7 bases at J, with 10 bases in the middle. The CDR3 sequence: CASSLDSVGGYTF. Here the CDR3 DNA reads TGCGCCAGCAGCTTGGATTCTGTCGGTGGCTACACCTTC.

This chain joins TRBV18 and TRBJ2-6, with D hard to call. Trimming removed 6 bases from V and 0 bases from J, with 6 bases in between. Germline V gene lookup returns CDR1 KGHSH and CDR2 LQKENI. This CDR3 contains 14 residues. This CDR3 is CASSRTSGANVLTF. In nucleotides, the CDR3 is TGTGCCAGCTCGCGCACCTCTGGGGCCAACGTCCTGACTTTC.

Only a few counts were recorded for this clone. This chain uses TRBV19 with TRBJ2-7; 7 positions agree with TRBD2. This CDR3 has 13 residues. Germline V gene sequence: CDR1 LNHDA, CDR2 SQIVND (reference sequence). J gave up 7 bases and V 1 base, and 4 bases lay outside the gene matches. CDR3 protein: CASSIGEGLEQYF. The DNA of the CDR3 is TGTGCCAGTAGTATAGGGGAGGGTCTGGAGCAGTACTTC.

The chain is built from TRBV5-1 and TRBJ1-2; D possibly corresponds to TRBD1 (6 bases). Deletions cut 0 bases from V and 4 bases from J, with 10 bases between. Germline CDR1 and CDR2: SGHRS and YFSETQ. The CDR3 is 14 residues long. The CDR3 sequence is CASSLGTGTYGYTF. CDR3 nucleotide sequence: TGCGCCAGCAGCTTGGGTACAGGGACCTATGGCTACACCTTC.

J is TRBJ2-1 and V is TRBV5-1; no firm D call. CDR1 is SGHRS and CDR2 is YFSETQ in the germline V gene. V was clipped by 5 bases and J by 3 bases, with 9 bases between them. The CDR3 loop spans 13 amino acids. Here the CDR3 reads CASRGLLYNEQFF. The CDR3, as DNA: TGCGCCAGCAGGGGCCTCCTCTACAATGAGCAGTTCTTC.

This CDR3 is CASSPSAHEQFF. The CDR3 coding sequence is TGTGCCAGCAGCCCCTCAGCACATGAGCAGTTCTTC. The J gene is TRBJ2-1, the V gene TRBV7-2; D gene ambiguous. Trimming removed 5 bases at V and 8 bases at J, with 10 bases between. The CDR3 runs to 12 residues. Germline CDR1 and CDR2: SGHTA and FQGNSA.

This clone was seen only once. V usage is TRBV5-8 and J usage is TRBJ2-5; tentatively, D is TRBD1 or TRBD2 (5 bases each). Trimming took 4 bases from V and 4 from J, leaving 20 bases between them. The CDR3 totals 16 residues. CDR1 SGHTS and CDR2 YDEGEE come from the germline V gene. In DNA form, the CDR3 reads TGTGCCAGCAGCGGCACCGGGACCGCGTTGGGAGAGACCCAGTACTTC. Translated, it gives CASSGTGTALGETQYF.

This sequence joins TRBV18 and TRBJ2-5; TRBD1 agrees at 12 bases. From germline, CDR1 is KGHSH and CDR2 LQKENI. With 5 bases clipped from V and 3 bases from J, the junction kept 4 bases outside the gene matches. The CDR3 is made up of 15 amino acids. The CDR3 DNA reads TGTGCCAGCTCATCGGGACAGGGGGCGAAAGAGACCCAGTACTTC. It codes for CASSSGQGAKETQYF. The variable domain in full, completed from reference TRBV18 and TRBJ2-5, reads NAGVMQNPRHLVRRRGQEARLRCSPMKGHSHVYWYRQLPEEGLKFMVYLQKENIIDESGMPKERFSAEFPKEGPSILRIQQVVRGDSAAYFCASSSGQGAKETQYFGPGTRLLVL.

CDR3 in DNA: TGCGCCAGCAGTGGGGGGAGTACAGGGCCCCCCGGGGAGCTGTTTTTT. Translating it yields CASSGGSTGPPGELFF. The chain recombines TRBV10-1 with TRBJ2-2; perhaps TRBD1 as D (6 bases). The CDR3 has 16 residues. Germline CDR1 reads WNHNN; CDR2 reads SYGVQD (reference sequence). V gave up 4 bases and J gave up 6 bases, with 18 bases separating them.

The V call is TRBV2, the J call TRBJ2-3; tentatively, D is TRBD2 (6 bases). CDR3 length: 14 residues. V dropped 8 bases and J dropped 0 bases, with 12 bases sitting between them. In germline, CDR1 is SNHLY, CDR2 FYNNEI. The CDR3 coding sequence is TGTGCCAGCTCCCGGGACTTTAGCACAGATACGCAGTATTTT. It yields the protein CASSRDFSTDTQYF.